What follows is one T cell receptor (beta chain) and its context. Its antigen is not known. The PCR ran on 60 Vbeta and 13 Jbeta primers. Profiled with immunoSEQ multiplex PCR; TCRdb holds only in-frame clones, not every one. Of about 170,000 clones listed, about 76% are singletons. The CDR3 is 14 amino acids. The germline gives CDR1 SGHTA, CDR2 FQGNSA. Trimming removed 3 bases from V and 6 bases from J, with 11 bases in between. The data originate from a study of cytomegalovirus exposure and HLA in healthy donors. Study-wide findings and caveats: In a later analysis, V- and J-gene trimming of beta chains associated with a DCLRE1C missense variant, replicated independently.

This receptor was identified in a woman under 30 in good health and CMV-seropositive. The chain uses TRBV7-2 and TRBJ2-2; weak D call: TRBD2 (6 bases). Sequencing was carried out using PBMCs. CDR3 sequence reads: CASSLKWGAGELFF. For the CDR3, the DNA is TGTGCCAGCAGCTTGAAGTGGGGGGCCGGGGAGCTGTTTTTT.